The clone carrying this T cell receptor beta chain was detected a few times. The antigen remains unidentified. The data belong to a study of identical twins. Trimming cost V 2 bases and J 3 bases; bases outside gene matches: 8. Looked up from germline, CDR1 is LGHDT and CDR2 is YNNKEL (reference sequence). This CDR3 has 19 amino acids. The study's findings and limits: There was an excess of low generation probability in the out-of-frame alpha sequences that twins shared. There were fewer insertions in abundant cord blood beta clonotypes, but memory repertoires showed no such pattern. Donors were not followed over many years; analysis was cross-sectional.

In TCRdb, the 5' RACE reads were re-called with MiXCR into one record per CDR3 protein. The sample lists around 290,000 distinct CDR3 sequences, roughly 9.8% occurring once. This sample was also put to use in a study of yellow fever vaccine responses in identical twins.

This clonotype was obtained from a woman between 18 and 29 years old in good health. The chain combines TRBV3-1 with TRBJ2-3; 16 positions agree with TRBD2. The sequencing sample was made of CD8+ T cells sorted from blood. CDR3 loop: CASSQTGLAGGPGTDTQYF. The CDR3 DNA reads TGTGCCAGCAGCCAAACGGGACTAGCGGGAGGGCCGGGTACAGATACGCAGTATTTT.